This T cell receptor beta chain stems from a study of blood T cell repertoires in COVID-19. For the study at large: Some COVID-19 samples were acute and others convalescent; all came from the United States, Italy and Spain. PBMCs, B-cell-depleted T cells, or T cells provided the cDNA or gDNA that made up the material.

As handled by the study authors: How many nucleated cells were present was estimated from reference gene primer amplification. Assay used: immunoSEQ multiplex PCR; TCRdb lists only in-frame clones, some missing. V and J calls and clone size follow that table, whereas D and trimming were derived from the DNA. The data contain 280,000 or so clones, 89% of them singletons. This clone was detected a few times. Specimen: peripheral blood. The receptor was derived from a woman aged 55-75 years with acute or convalescent COVID-19.

The CDR3 sequence: CASSSQGAGELFF. The CDR3 nucleotides read TGTGCCAGCAGCTCCCAGGGCGCCGGGGAGCTGTTTTTT. The chain recombines TRBV11-2 with TRBJ2-2, with a possible D match to TRBD1 (5 bases). CDR1 and CDR2 (germline): SGHAT, FQNNGV. This CDR3 contains 13 residues. Deletions cut 4 bases from V and 6 bases from J, with 9 bases between.